The sequence of this TCR beta chain was determined in a study of T cells in Graves' hyperthyroidism and ophthalmopathy. The germline V and J ends were trimmed by 0 bases and 1 base, with 10 bases remaining between them. CDR1 and CDR2 (germline): SGHRS, YFSETQ. The CDR3 extends over 15 amino acids. This clonotype occurred many times. Amplification of TCR beta CDR3 regions used RNA as the template. RT-PCR in the first round (using the HTBI primer set) targeted the TCR CDR3. TCRdb re-derived calls from the multiplex PCR reads in MiXCR, one entry per CDR3 protein. Here the sample spans about 480,000 distinct CDR3 sequences, 24% being singletons.

The chain carries TRBV5-1 and TRBJ1-1; D not resolved. The sequenced sample consisted of blood. The source is a woman in her thirties with Graves' ophthalmopathy. The CDR3 DNA reads as TGCGCCAGCAGCTTGGATCTGGCGGGGAACACTGAAGCTTTCTTT. As protein: CASSLDLAGNTEAFF. Together with reference TRBV5-1 and TRBJ1-1, the CDR3 gives the full variable domain: KAGVTQTPRYLIKTRGQQVTLSCSPISGHRSVSWYQQTPGQGLQFLFEYFSETQRNKGNFPGRFSGRQFSNSRSEMNVSTLELGDSALYLCASSLDLAGNTEAFFGQGTRLTVV.